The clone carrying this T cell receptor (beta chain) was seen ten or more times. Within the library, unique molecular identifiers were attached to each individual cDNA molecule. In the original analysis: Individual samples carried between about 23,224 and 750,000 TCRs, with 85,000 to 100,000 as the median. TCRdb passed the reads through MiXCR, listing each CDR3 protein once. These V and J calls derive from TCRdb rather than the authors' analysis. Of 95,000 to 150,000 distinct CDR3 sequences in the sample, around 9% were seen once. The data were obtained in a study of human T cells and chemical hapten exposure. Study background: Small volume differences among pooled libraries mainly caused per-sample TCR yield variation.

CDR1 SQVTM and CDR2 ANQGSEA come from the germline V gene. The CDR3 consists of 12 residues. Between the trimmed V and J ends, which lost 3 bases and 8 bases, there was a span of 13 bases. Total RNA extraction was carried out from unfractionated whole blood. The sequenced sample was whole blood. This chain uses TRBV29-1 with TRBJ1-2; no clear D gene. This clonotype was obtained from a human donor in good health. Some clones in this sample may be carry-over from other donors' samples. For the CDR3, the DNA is TGCAGCGTTGATCACCCGCAGAAAGGCTACACCTTC. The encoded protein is CSVDHPQKGYTF.